This T cell receptor beta chain was sequenced during a study of human T cells and chemical hapten exposure (dated by TCRdb to about 2021). General notes on the study: Libraries were pooled for sequencing, and per-sample TCR yields varied mainly because of small differences in library volumes within the pool. Peripheral blood TCR repertoire changes were tracked in vivo in alopecia patients during primary and secondary sensitization to the hapten diphenylcyclopropenone (DPC). For every blood RNA sample, sequencing covered both the TCR alpha and TCR beta chains. Summary of the overall study and its limitations: After repeated subsampling, the strength of the expansion versus patch-test correlation and the threshold at which it became significant changed. DPC sensitization did not change the number of TCRs with a frequency above 1 in 1000, and there was no evidence of changes in global repertoire structure.

What the time point label conveys for this sample: healthy volunteer bleed at 2 weeks. Unfractionated whole blood was collected in Tempus Blood RNA tubes, and total RNA was extracted from that blood. About 5 healthy volunteers served as TCR sequencing controls and were bled at day 0, 2 weeks and 6 weeks. The CDR3 starts with the cysteine, ends with the phenylalanine, and has 18 residues. The retained sequence is limited to the CDR3, 54 bases, with the frame set at the first base. The germline V gene encodes CDR1 MNHEY and CDR2 SVGEGT. Trimming costs V 7 bases and J 0 bases, and their ends lie 24 bases apart. Library preparation employed RACE. Instrument on record: NextSeq 500. During library preparation, unique molecular identifiers were attached to individual cDNA molecules so that TCRs could be counted quantitatively and reproducibly. The paper's processing steps were these. A median of around 96,000 TCRs per sample was observed, with a range of 23,224 to 690,600. V, J and CDR3 annotation of the TCR reads was performed with the Decombinator software suite. To make PS versus PT1 abundance plots, every sample was subsampled to the same number of TCRs (28,000). TCRs were defined as expanded if absent before sensitization and observed at least eight times at the 2-week time point. The raw public reads went through TCRdb reprocessing: fastp at Q25, MiXCR clone calling, in-frame beta chains kept. Rows merge per CDR3 protein into single entries with the most common DNA and genes. It is TCRdb's table, rather than the study itself, that gives the V and J calls and clone size. The sample table shows roughly 130,000 distinct CDR3 sequences, and approximately 9% are seen once. Roughly 1.6% of the sample is taken by the ten largest.

This clonotype was recorded at least ten times. The specificity of this receptor is unknown. There are no base qualities to consult, and no much larger clone falls within one base. What was sequenced was whole blood. The rearranged segments are TRBV6-2 or TRBV6-3 and TRBJ1-1, with a tentative D gene TRBD1 over 5 matching bases. The source is a male donor in good health. Some clones in this sample may be carry-over from other donors' samples. Here the CDR3 is given as CASTLTPRDRVLNTEAFF. The base sequence is TGTGCCAGCACGTTAACCCCCCGGGACCGCGTCCTGAACACTGAAGCTTTCTTT.